This T cell receptor (beta chain) was recorded in a study of a mutant IDH1 vaccine in newly diagnosed glioma. Looking at the study overall: Treated patients comprised roughly 60% males and 37.5% females, mean age approximately 38 years. The therapy given earlier, which was standard therapy, consisted of radiotherapy, temozolomide, or both, and most of the patients received both.

CDR1 and CDR2 from the germline V gene are KGHSH and LQKENI. Trimming removed 1 base from V and 0 bases from J, with 7 bases in between. The CDR3 runs to 15 residues. This clone came up a few times. The antigen is not known. Study-wide results and caveats: Among top peripheral T cell clonotypes, changes seemed unrelated to pseudoprogression.

Some clones are missing from TCRdb's copy, which holds only in-frame ones; the method was immunoSEQ multiplex PCR. The sample lists around 89,000 clones, about 80% seen once, with approximately 8% in the top ten. As for time point: baseline, week 1 (first vaccination visit). Treatment denoted: pre-vaccination baseline after standard-of-care therapy. Donors' newly diagnosed IDH1-mutant WHO grade 3 or 4 astrocytomas lacked nuclear ATRX. Here the sequenced sample was PBMCs, taken from a glioma patient treated with radiotherapy, temozolomide or both. This receptor was identified in a woman between 45 and 60 years old with glioma. The rearrangement links TRBV18 to TRBJ1-5; D unresolved. CDR3 sequence: CASSPLTLSNQPQHF. The CDR3 DNA sequence: TGTGCCAGCTCACCACTTACTCTTAGCAATCAGCCCCAGCATTTT.